A single sample is the source of the 10 T cell receptor beta chains below, sequenced in a study of blood T cells in healthy people across ages. A J-beta primer mix and a sample-barcoded 5' primer were used in a second PCR of about 7 to 12 cycles. TCRdb processed the 5' RACE reads anew with MiXCR; each CDR3 protein has one entry. The data show some 370,000 distinct CDR3 sequences, roughly half seen once. The sample consisted of blood. Receptor source: a man aged 55 to 69 in good health.

In its sample, this clonotype was seen a few times. The genes are TRBV20-1 and TRBJ2-4; D remains ambiguous. The CDR3 sequence is 12 residues long. Per germline, CDR1 DFQATT and CDR2 SNEGSKA (reference sequence). CDR3 region: CSGRGAKNIQYF. CDR3 DNA sequence: TGCAGCGGAAGAGGAGCCAAAAACATTCAGTACTTC.

This clonotype appeared a single time. One base away lies a much larger clone, so this may be a sequencing read error. This chain joins TRBV7-2 and TRBJ1-6; D unresolved. Germline lookup yields CDR1 SGHTA and CDR2 FQGNSA. With 5 bases removed from V and 10 bases from J, the gap between germline ends came to 12 bases. The CDR3 length is 13 residues. In DNA form, the CDR3 reads TGTGCCAGCAGCGCAGCTATAGGCTCACCCCTCCACTTT. This sequence encodes CASSAAIGSPLHF.

The chain uses TRBV5-1 and TRBJ2-2; 8 bases agree with TRBD2. Germline assignment: CDR1 SGHRS and CDR2 YFSETQ. This CDR3 is 15 amino acids long. Trimming cost V 1 base and J 4 bases; bases outside gene matches: 3. Written as DNA, the CDR3 is TGCGCCAGCAGCTTGAGCGGGAGTTTCACCGGGGAGCTGTTTTTT. Residues: CASSLSGSFTGELFF.

J is TRBJ2-7 and V is TRBV25-1; tentatively, D is TRBD1 or TRBD2 (5 bases each). The CDR3 contains 16 residues. The ends were cut back, 6 bases at V and 7 bases at J, with 25 bases in the middle. Germline V lookup: CDR1 MGHDK, CDR2 SYGVNS. This chain's CDR3 is CASSPSLAGWYNEQYF. DNA for the CDR3: TGTGCCAGCAGCCCTAGCTTGGCAGGGTGGTACAATGAGCAGTACTTC.

V and J are TRBV20-1 and TRBJ2-1; D might be TRBD2 (5 bases). The CDR3 consists of 17 residues. Between the trimmed V and J ends, which lost 6 bases and 0 bases, there was a span of 21 bases. Germline V gene sequence: CDR1 DFQATT, CDR2 SNEGSKA (reference sequence). In nucleotides, the CDR3 is TGCAGTGCCTTAAATCGGGCTAGCTTCTCCTCCTACAATGAGCAGTTCTTC. Its translation is CSALNRASFSSYNEQFF.

A note on this clonotype: With a much larger clone just one base away, this may be a read error. This chain links TRBV11-2 with TRBJ2-5; D may be TRBD1 or TRBD2 (5 bases each). This CDR3 is 11 amino acids long. Trimming stripped 6 bases from V and 11 bases from J, with 13 bases between. The germline V gene has CDR1 SGHAT and CDR2 FQNNGV. CDR3 sequence: CASRTAREQYF. The CDR3 DNA is TGTGCCAGCAGGACAGCGAGGGAGCAGTACTTC.

The chain carries TRBV7-2 and TRBJ1-5, with D hard to call. The CDR3 runs 15 residues. The germline V and J ends were trimmed by 4 bases and 7 bases, with 17 bases remaining between them. CDR1 and CDR2 from the germline V gene are SGHTA and FQGNSA. CDR3 protein: CASSSDRALGQPQHF. In DNA, the CDR3 is TGTGCCAGCAGCTCTGACCGGGCCCTGGGGCAGCCCCAGCATTTT.

The rearrangement uses TRBV2 and TRBJ2-3; no definite D call. Germline lookup yields CDR1 SNHLY and CDR2 FYNNEI. V dropped 4 bases and J dropped 4 bases, with 12 bases sitting between them. There are 14 residues in the CDR3. Written as DNA, the CDR3 is TGTGCCAGCAGTGTCCGTGGGTCCGCAGATACGCAGTATTTT. Its protein product is CASSVRGSADTQYF. Variable domain in full (rest from reference TRBV2 and TRBJ2-3): EPEVTQTPSHQVTQMGQEVILRCVPISNHLYFYWYRQILGQKVEFLVSFYNNEISEKSEIFDDQFSVERPDGSNFTLKIRSTKLEDSAMYFCASSVRGSADTQYFGPGTRLTVL.

The J gene is TRBJ1-6, the V gene TRBV7-9, with D perhaps TRBD1 (5 bases). The V gene's germline CDR1 is SEHNR and CDR2 FQNEAQ (reference sequence). The V gene lost 2 bases and the J gene lost 8 bases, with 13 bases spanning the gap. The CDR3 runs to 15 residues. The CDR3 sequence: CASSLRQDSYSPLHF. The CDR3 nucleotides are TGTGCCAGCAGCTTACGCCAAGACAGTTATTCACCCCTCCACTTT.

Comment on this clonotype: A read error is possible here, since a much larger clone lies one base away. The chain recombines TRBV7-6 with TRBJ2-3; perhaps TRBD2 as D (6 bases). Germline CDR1 and CDR2: SGHVS and FNYEAQ. Trimming left V 5 bases short and J 4 bases short, with 13 bases between. The CDR3 spans 14 residues. CDR3 in amino acids: CASSVRPSADTQYF. The CDR3 nucleotides are TGTGCCAGCAGCGTAAGGCCTAGCGCAGATACGCAGTATTTT.